This T cell receptor beta chain was retrieved from a study of graft-versus-host responses after intestinal transplantation. In the study overall: Multivisceral, liver-intestinal, or isolated intestinal grafts went to recipients. Anti-thymocyte globulin induction, then tacrolimus and steroids for about 3 years, went to all recipients.

Plates contained about 200,000 CFSE-labeled responder cells and about 200,000 irradiated, violet-dye-labeled stimulator cells. General study results and limits: There was an association between peak levels of circulating GvH clones and early post-transplant HvG declines.

TCRdb's table, derived via immunoSEQ multiplex PCR, lists solely in-frame clones and lacks some. The repertoire includes 20,000 to 25,000 clones, roughly 44% of them detected once, and more than 1.2% sits in the top ten. The ends lost 1 base at V and 0 bases at J; junction bases unmatched: 6. The CDR3 length is 17 residues. Germline CDR1 reads ENHRY; CDR2 reads SYGVKD. This chain joins TRBV10-3 and TRBJ2-1; 7 bases match TRBD1. Sequenced here: alloreactive CD8+ T cells from a mixed lymphocyte reaction culture, sampled before transplantation. Subset: CFSE-low proliferating T cells sorted from roughly six-day pre-transplant mixed lymphocyte reaction (GvH or HvG direction). The receptor was derived from a human patient who was an organ donor for intestinal transplantation. CDR3 sequence: CAISEFWDSSSYNEQFF. CDR3 in DNA: TGTGCCATCAGTGAGTTCTGGGACAGTAGCTCCTACAATGAGCAGTTCTTC.